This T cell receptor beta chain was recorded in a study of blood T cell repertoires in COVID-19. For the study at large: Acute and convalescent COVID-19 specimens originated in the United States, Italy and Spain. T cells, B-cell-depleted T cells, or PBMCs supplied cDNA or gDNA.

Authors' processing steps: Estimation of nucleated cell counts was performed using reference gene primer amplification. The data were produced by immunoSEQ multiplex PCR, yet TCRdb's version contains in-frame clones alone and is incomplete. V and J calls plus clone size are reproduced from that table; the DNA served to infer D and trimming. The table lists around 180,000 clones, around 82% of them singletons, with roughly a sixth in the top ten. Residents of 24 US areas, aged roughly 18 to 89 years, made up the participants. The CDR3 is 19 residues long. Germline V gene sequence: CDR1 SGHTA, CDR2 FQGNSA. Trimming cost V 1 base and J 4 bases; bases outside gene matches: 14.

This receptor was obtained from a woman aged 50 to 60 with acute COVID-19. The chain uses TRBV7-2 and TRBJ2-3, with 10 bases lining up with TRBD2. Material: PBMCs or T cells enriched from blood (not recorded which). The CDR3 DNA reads TGTGCCAGCAGCTTAGTCCCAGCGGGGGGGCTGAGGAGCGCAGATACGCAGTATTTT. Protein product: CASSLVPAGGLRSADTQYF.